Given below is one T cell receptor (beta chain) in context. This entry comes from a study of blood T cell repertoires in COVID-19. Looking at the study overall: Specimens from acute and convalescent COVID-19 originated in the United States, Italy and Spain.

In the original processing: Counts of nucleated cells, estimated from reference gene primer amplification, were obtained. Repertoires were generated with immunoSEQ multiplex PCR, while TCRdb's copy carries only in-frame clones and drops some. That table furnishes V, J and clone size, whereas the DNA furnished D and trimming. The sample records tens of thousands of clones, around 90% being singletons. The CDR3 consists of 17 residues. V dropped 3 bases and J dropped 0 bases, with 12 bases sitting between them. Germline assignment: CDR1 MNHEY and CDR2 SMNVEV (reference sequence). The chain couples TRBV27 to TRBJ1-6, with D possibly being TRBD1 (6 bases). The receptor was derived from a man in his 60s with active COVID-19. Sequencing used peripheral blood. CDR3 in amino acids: CASSFRQASSYNSPLHF. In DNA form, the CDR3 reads TGTGCCAGCAGTTTTAGACAGGCGAGCTCCTATAATTCACCCCTCCACTTT.